A selection of T cell receptor beta chains follows, all from one sample in a study of shared clonotypes between healthy human individuals. TCRdb keeps only in-frame clones here, not all; method: immunoSEQ multiplex PCR. This repertoire shows roughly 520,000 clones, roughly 95% found once; its top ten account for 0.05% to 0.08%. Sequenced input: naive CD4+ T cells sorted from blood. All receptors derive from a woman aged 30 to 39 in good health. Each CDR3 is given with its conserved first and last residue. A D gene is named only where the DNA matches it firmly. Clone size, where shown, is once, few, many, or a class for clones that have expanded.

13	NA	TRBD2	TRBJ2-7	TRBV11-3	TGTGCCAGCAGCTTTTATGGGGGGGACGAGCAGTACTTC	CASSFYGGDEQYF
14	NA	TRBD2	TRBJ2-7	TRBV14	TGTGCCAGCAGCCAGGGACTAGCGGTCTACGAGCAGTACTTC	CASSQGLAVYEQYF
15	NA	NA	TRBJ2-7	TRBV28	TGTGCCAGCAGTTTATTTTCCGATTTGTTCTACGAGCAGTACTTC	CASSLFSDLFYEQYF
16	NA	TRBD1	TRBJ1-2	TRBV19	TGTGCCAGTAGTTCCCAACAGGGGGCAAGGACCTATGGCTACACCTTC	CASSSQQGARTYGYTF
14	NA	NA	TRBJ2-5	TRBV27	TGTGCCACCTCCGGGGGGCGAGACGTAGAGACCCAGTACTTC	CATSGGRDVETQYF
12	NA	NA	TRBJ2-5	TRBV30	TGTGCCTGGAGTCGGGAGAGGGAGACCCAGTACTTC	CAWSRERETQYF
13	NA	NA	TRBJ2-3	TRBV6-5	TGTGCCAGCAGTTACGACAGCACAGATACGCAGTATTTT	CASSYDSTDTQYF
15	NA	TRBD2	TRBJ2-3	TRBV11-2	TGTGCCAGCAGCACCCGAGCGGGAGACACAGATACGCAGTATTTT	CASSTRAGDTDTQYF
15	once	NA	TRBJ1-5	TRBV4-1	TGCGCCAGCAGCAAGACAGAAACAGAGAATCAGCCCCAGCATTTT	CASSKTETENQPQHF
15	NA	NA	TRBJ2-3	TRBV7-6	TGTGCCAGCAGCTTAGCGGGAGTACTCGTAGATACGCAGTATTTT	CASSLAGVLVDTQYF
12	NA	NA	TRBJ1-2	TRBV19	TGTGCCAGTAAGGCAGGGTGGAACGGCTACACCTTC	CASKAGWNGYTF
13	NA	NA	TRBJ1-2	TRBV19	TGTGCCAGTAGTATCGGGCAGGTTTATGGCTACACCTTC	CASSIGQVYGYTF
15	NA	NA	TRBJ2-7	TRBV7-9	TGTGCCAGCAGCTTAGCGGGATGGGTATCCTACGAGCAGTACTTC	CASSLAGWVSYEQYF
15	NA	NA	TRBJ1-5	TRBV5-1	TGCGCCAGCAGCTTGGGGGACCTCCTAAATCAGCCCCAGCATTTT	CASSLGDLLNQPQHF
14	NA	NA	TRBJ2-1	TRBV9	TGTGCCAGCAGCGTAGCCGAACCCGGACATGAGCAGTTCTTC	CASSVAEPGHEQFF
14	NA	TRBD1	TRBJ2-2	TRBV28	TGTGCCAGCAGGGGGACAGCCAACACCGGGGAGCTGTTTTTT	CASRGTANTGELFF
14	NA	NA	TRBJ2-7	TRBV11-2	TGTGCCAGCAGGGCGAGTGGCAGCACCTACGAGCAGTACTTC	CASRASGSTYEQYF
16	NA	TRBD2	TRBJ2-1	TRBV7-6	TGTGCCAGCAGCTCTGGGACTAGCGGGGGAGGTAATGAGCAGTTCTTC	CASSSGTSGGGNEQFF
14	NA	NA	TRBJ2-7	TRBV6-6	TGTGCCAGCAGTTATCAAGGACTGGTCTACGAGCAGTACTTC	CASSYQGLVYEQYF
14	NA	NA	TRBJ1-2	TRBV28	TGTGCCAGCAGTTCTAACAGGGCCGGCTATGGCTACACCTTC	CASSSNRAGYGYTF
15	NA	TRBD1	TRBJ1-1	TRBV2	TGTGCCAGCAGTGAAGACAGGGGTGGAAACACTGAAGCTTTCTTT	CASSEDRGGNTEAFF
15	NA	NA	TRBJ2-4	TRBV7-8	TGTGCCAGCAGCTTAGAGCAGGGGGGGAAAAACATTCAGTACTTC	CASSLEQGGKNIQYF
13	once	TRBD1	TRBJ2-7	TRBV27	TGTGCCAGCAGCCCGGGACAGACCTACGAGCAGTACTTC	CASSPGQTYEQYF
13	NA	NA	TRBJ1-5	TRBV19	TGTGCCAGTAGTATAGCCCGAAATCAGCCCCAGCATTTT	CASSIARNQPQHF
11	NA	NA	TRBJ2-5	TRBV28	TGTGCCAGCATTTGGGGAGAGACCCAGTACTTC	CASIWGETQYF